The T cell receptor (beta chain) under discussion was sequenced for a study of T cell repertoires in cytomegalovirus infection (dated by TCRdb to the late 2010s). Turning to the overall study: Because public TCR beta signatures pointed to carriage of CMV infection together with the matching HLA type, the HLA type of each donor mattered for the analysis. The paper as a whole reports these results and caveats: In both this cohort and an independent roughly 350-donor cohort, the cumulative frequency of public TCR beta family members distinguished carriers of CMV infection plus the relevant HLA type. The ex vivo response was dominated by HLA-C-restricted CMV-specific TCR beta clonotypes, which also provided the single most frequent clonotype in two of eight donors.

Taken from cysteine to phenylalanine, the CDR3 has 15 residues. Only CDR3 DNA remains: 45 bases, in frame from the first base. Here V drops 6 bases and J drops 10 bases, and the junction holds 9 bases not matched to any gene. CDR1 and CDR2, looked up from the germline V gene, are SGHTA and FQGNSA. This clonotype was detected many times. The specificity of this receptor is unknown. Base qualities are missing; no much larger clone stands one base away. Instrument used: Illumina HiSeq 1500. The raw public data were reprocessed by TCRdb itself: fastp quality trimming at Q25, MiXCR clonotype calling, in-frame beta chains only. Records with the same CDR3 protein are collapsed into one entry carrying the most frequent genes and DNA. The sample table holds tens of thousands of distinct CDR3 sequences, of which 20% to 25% were seen once. Approximately 17% of the sample lies in the top ten.

The TCR sequence derives from a human donor in good health (CMV status not recorded). Some clones in this sample may be carry-over from other donors' samples. Recombination linked TRBV7-2 to TRBJ1-6; the junction holds 10 bases that match TRBD1. The sequencing sample was made of PBMCs, sequenced either directly or after in vitro stimulation (not recorded which). The DNA sequence is given as TGTGCCAGCAGACCCGGGACAGGGGAGTACTCACCCCTCCACTTT. It encodes CASRPGTGEYSPLHF.